These 24 T cell receptor beta chains were sequenced from one sample in a study. TCRdb independently ran MiXCR on the RT-PCR reads; one entry per CDR3 protein. The sample holds about 6,500 distinct CDR3 sequences; about 89% are singletons and the top ten take around 8%. The sample taken for sequencing was memory CD4+ T cells from blood. These receptors were obtained from a female donor in good health, serving as a healthy control.

Of note for this clonotype: Because this beta chain is a stray read in a library intended to capture alpha chains, its abundance should not be given much weight. V usage is TRBV29-1 and J usage is TRBJ2-7, with D tentatively TRBD1 (6 bases). CDR1 is SQVTM and CDR2 is ANQGSEA in the germline V gene. The CDR3 covers 12 residues. CDR3 sequence (DNA): TGCGGAAGTAGGGACAATAACTACGAGCAGTACTTC. It translates to CGSRDNNYEQYF.

Of note for this clonotype: This beta chain turned up in a library designed for alpha chains; as an off-target read, its abundance says little. V is TRBV4-3 and J is TRBJ2-1, with 7 bases lining up with TRBD1. The CDR3 contains 15 residues. V shed 1 base and J 2 bases; nucleotides not matched to a gene: 2. CDR1 LGHNA and CDR2 YSLEER come from the germline V gene. CDR3 amino acids: CASSQGQGPYNEQFF. The CDR3 DNA is TGCGCCAGCAGCCAAGGACAGGGTCCCTACAATGAGCAGTTCTTC.

Worth noting for this clonotype: The library was prepared for alpha chains; this beta chain is a stray read, so its frequency means little. The chain combines TRBV7-2 with TRBJ2-7, with a possible D match to TRBD1 (6 bases). V was pared by 5 bases and J by 4 bases, with 12 bases between. The CDR3 runs to 13 residues. Looked up from germline, CDR1 is SGHTA and CDR2 is FQGNSA. CDR3 loop: CASSRQGFYEQYF. CDR3 DNA sequence: TGTGCCAGCAGCCGCCAGGGGTTTTACGAGCAGTACTTC.

Of note for this clonotype: Because the library targeted alpha chains, this beta chain is an off-target read whose size means little. The chain couples TRBV14 to TRBJ1-4; D not certain. Germline lookup yields CDR1 SGHDN and CDR2 FVKESK. The CDR3 is 15 amino acids. Trimming removed 2 bases at V and 8 bases at J, with 15 bases between. In nucleotides, the CDR3 is TGTGCCAGCAGCCAACTTCGTCAAGCGAACGAAAAACTGTTTTTT. Translating it yields CASSQLRQANEKLFF.

To note about this clonotype: The library was built for alpha chains, so this beta chain is an off-target read and its size means little. This chain uses TRBV5-1 with TRBJ2-3; tentatively, D is TRBD1 or TRBD2 (5 bases each). This CDR3 is 12 amino acids long. From germline, CDR1 is SGHRS and CDR2 YFSETQ. V lost 4 bases to trimming and J lost 6 bases, with 9 bases between them. The CDR3: CASSTEGDTQYF. CDR3 nucleotide sequence: TGCGCCAGCAGCACCGAGGGGGATACGCAGTATTTT. The full variable domain, rest sourced from reference TRBV5-1 and TRBJ2-3, is KAGVTQTPRYLIKTRGQQVTLSCSPISGHRSVSWYQQTPGQGLQFLFEYFSETQRNKGNFPGRFSGRQFSNSRSEMNVSTLELGDSALYLCASSTEGDTQYFGPGTRLTVL.

As concerns this clonotype: In a library made to pick up alpha chains, this beta chain is a stray read with a size that means little. The chain couples TRBV7-2 to TRBJ2-2; D perhaps matches TRBD2 (5 bases). The CDR3 covers 16 residues. Germline assignment: CDR1 SGHTA and CDR2 FQGNSA. V lost 0 bases to trimming and J lost 5 bases, with 13 bases between them. CDR3 DNA: TGTGCCAGCAGCTTAGCACCAGCGGCCGTAACCGGGGAGCTGTTTTTT. It specifies CASSLAPAAVTGELFF.

Concerning this clonotype itself: As an off-target read in a library built for alpha chains, this beta chain has a frequency of little significance. The chain combines TRBV20-1 with TRBJ1-2, with TRBD1 identical over 9 bases. This CDR3 is built from 12 residues. V dropped 4 bases and J dropped 7; count of bases not matched to a gene: 4. Germline-derived CDR1 and CDR2 are DFQATT and SNEGSKA (reference sequence). The CDR3 spells CSATGQGGGYTF. The CDR3 DNA sequence: TGCAGTGCTACGGGACAGGGAGGTGGCTACACCTTC.

This clonotype was detected a few times. The library was built for alpha chains, so this beta chain is an off-target read and its size means little. The chain carries TRBV28 and TRBJ2-7, with D perhaps TRBD1 (8 bases). The V end was cut by 4 bases, the J end by 5 bases, with 24 bases between. The CDR3 loop spans 17 amino acids. CDR1 and CDR2 from the germline V gene are MDHEN and SYDVKM. The CDR3 DNA is TGTGCCAGCAGTTGGGGGGGGACAGGCAGCAGGACCAACGAGCAGTACTTC. The encoded protein is CASSWGGTGSRTNEQYF.

Points on this clonotype: Because the library targeted alpha chains, this beta chain is an off-target read whose size means little. CDR3 nucleotide sequence: TGTGCCAGCAGCTTACAGGGGAATCGGAACACTGAAGCTTTCTTT. This sequence encodes CASSLQGNRNTEAFF. The V gene is TRBV7-9, the J gene TRBJ1-1; TRBD1 might be the D (6 bases). This CDR3 comprises 15 residues. V was pared by 2 bases and J by 1 base, with 11 bases between. Germline CDR1 SEHNR, CDR2 FQNEAQ (reference sequence).

On this clonotype itself: Within a library made for alpha chains, this beta chain is off target, and its count is uninformative. This chain uses TRBV12-3 or TRBV12-4 with TRBJ1-4; D not certain. Trimming left V 1 base short and J 14 bases short, with 11 bases between. This CDR3 comprises 12 residues. Here the CDR3 reads CASSLDAGWLFF. The CDR3 bases are TGTGCCAGCAGTTTAGACGCGGGGTGGCTGTTTTTT.

Turning to this clonotype: This beta chain is a stray sequence in a library constructed for alpha chains; its clone size is not meaningful. The chain couples TRBV12-3 or TRBV12-4 to TRBJ1-2; the D is unclear. Deletions cut 3 bases from V and 4 bases from J, with 15 bases between. This CDR3 comprises 15 residues. Here the CDR3 reads CASSFAGRGLYGYTF. The CDR3 DNA sequence: TGTGCCAGCAGTTTTGCCGGACGAGGGCTCTATGGCTACACCTTC.

To note about this clonotype: This beta chain represents an off-target read in a library built for alpha chains; its size is of limited meaning. The gene calls are TRBV6-1 and TRBJ1-2; D may be TRBD1 (5 bases). The CDR3 has 12 residues. The germline gives CDR1 MNHNS, CDR2 SASEGT. With 8 bases removed from V and 8 bases from J, the gap between germline ends came to 15 bases. The CDR3 DNA follows: TGTGCCAGCGATACCCAGGGCGGCGGCTACACCTTC. This sequence encodes CASDTQGGGYTF.

As to this clonotype: Because the library targeted alpha chains, this beta chain is an off-target read whose size means little. J is TRBJ1-1 and V is TRBV5-1, with D perhaps matching TRBD1 (5 bases). Trimming pared 4 bases from V and 4 bases from J, leaving 17 bases between. This CDR3 has 15 residues. CDR1 is SGHRS and CDR2 is YFSETQ in the germline V gene. The CDR3 bases are TGCGCCAGCAGCCCGACAGACCGGTGGAGCACTGAAGCTTTCTTT. Amino acids: CASSPTDRWSTEAFF.

Notes on this clonotype: The library was prepared for alpha chains; this beta chain is a stray read, so its frequency means little. This chain links TRBV7-2 with TRBJ1-5; TRBD1 agrees at 7 bases. The CDR3 spans 15 residues. Trimming at V came to 5 bases and at J to 6 bases, leaving 10 bases not matched to a gene. Germline lookup yields CDR1 SGHTA and CDR2 FQGNSA. The CDR3 reads CASSASTGYSQPQHF. The CDR3 coding sequence is TGTGCCAGCAGCGCGTCGACAGGGTACTCTCAGCCCCAGCATTTT. Combining the CDR3 with reference TRBV7-2 and TRBJ1-5 gives the whole variable domain GAGVSQSPSNKVTEKGKDVELRCDPISGHTALYWYRQSLGQGLEFLIYFQGNSAPDKSGLPSDRFSAERTGGSVSTLTIQRTQQEDSAVYLCASSASTGYSQPQHFGDGTRLSIL.

A note on this clonotype: This beta chain is off target for a library built for alpha chains, so its abundance means little. This CDR3 is CATSRDGTHYGYTF. The DNA of the CDR3 is TGTGCCACCAGCAGAGATGGGACCCACTATGGCTACACCTTC. The chain joins TRBV15 to TRBJ1-2; D is perhaps TRBD1 (5 bases). V lost 0 bases and J lost 3, with 8 bases in between. This CDR3 is 14 amino acids long. CDR1 and CDR2 from the germline V gene are LNHNV and YYDKDF (reference sequence).

A word on this clonotype: This beta chain is off target for a library built for alpha chains, so its abundance means little. The chain's CDR3 is CASSSQTSGGPSTDTQYF. The CDR3 coding sequence is TGCGCCAGCAGCTCCCAGACTAGCGGGGGCCCTAGCACAGATACGCAGTATTTT. The chain employs TRBV5-1 and TRBJ2-3, with 12 bases matching TRBD2. J lost 0 bases, V lost 3 bases, and 8 bases had no gene match. The germline gives CDR1 SGHRS, CDR2 YFSETQ. The CDR3 consists of 18 residues. Drawing the rest from reference TRBV5-1 and TRBJ2-3, the complete variable domain is KAGVTQTPRYLIKTRGQQVTLSCSPISGHRSVSWYQQTPGQGLQFLFEYFSETQRNKGNFPGRFSGRQFSNSRSEMNVSTLELGDSALYLCASSSQTSGGPSTDTQYFGPGTRLTVL.

Notes on this clonotype: Germline is not matched at one junction end, which may reflect a read error. This beta chain came through as a stray read in a library set up for alpha chains, and its size says little. The chain combines TRBV29-1 with TRBJ2-7; 8 bases are shared with TRBD1. The CDR3 is 12 residues long. From germline, CDR1 is SQVTM and CDR2 ANQGSEA. CDR3 sequence (DNA): TGCAGCGTTGAAAGGGGGAGACAGGGGAAAGACTTC. Its translation is CSVERGRQGKDF.

To note about this clonotype: At one of its ends the junction is not consistent with the germline gene, which may arise from a read error. This beta chain appears as a stray read in a library generated for alpha chains; its size is not informative. The J gene is TRBJ1-1, the V gene TRBV29-1; no reliable D call. The CDR3 runs to 10 residues. CDR1 is SQVTM, CDR2 ANQGSEA, per germline. In nucleotides, the CDR3 is TGCAGTGTTGGGGAAACTGAAGCTTTCTTT. It yields the protein CSVGETEAFF.

A note on this clonotype: In a library made to pick up alpha chains, this beta chain is a stray read with a size that means little. The rearrangement uses TRBV5-1 and TRBJ1-3, with 9 positions matching TRBD1. There are 14 residues in the CDR3. V shed 4 bases and J 4 bases; nucleotides not matched to a gene: 3. CDR1 is SGHRS, CDR2 YFSETQ, per germline. The CDR3 bases are TGCGCCAGCAGCCAAGGGACAGGGGGAAACACCATATATTTT. Translating it yields CASSQGTGGNTIYF.

With respect to this clonotype: The library was prepared for alpha chains; this beta chain is a stray read, so its frequency means little. The V gene is TRBV9, the J gene TRBJ2-7; D not certain. This CDR3 comprises 15 residues. Per the germline V gene, CDR1 is SGDLS and CDR2 is YYNGEE. The ends were cut back, 0 bases at V and 2 bases at J, with 12 bases in the middle. CDR3 bases: TGTGCCAGCAGCGTAGCGCCCACCACCCCCTACGAGCAGTACTTC. It is translated as CASSVAPTTPYEQYF.

To note about this clonotype: This beta chain is off target for a library built for alpha chains, so its abundance means little. The V gene is TRBV12-3 or TRBV12-4, the J gene TRBJ1-5, with 8 bases that match TRBD1. The CDR3 covers 15 residues. V shed 5 bases, J shed 5 bases, and the junction held 8 bases outside the gene matches. The CDR3 bases are TGTGCCAGCAGTGCTCGGACAGGGACTCATCAGCCCCAGCATTTT. This translates into CASSARTGTHQPQHF.

On this clonotype: This beta chain was picked up by a library intended for alpha chains and is off target, so its count carries little meaning. The J gene is TRBJ2-7, the V gene TRBV4-2; 9 positions agree with TRBD2. Germline-derived CDR1 and CDR2 are LGHNA and YNFKEQ. The ends lost 4 bases at V and 7 bases at J; junction bases unmatched: 8. The CDR3 runs to 14 residues. Written as DNA, the CDR3 is TGTGCCAGCAGCCGCGGACTAGCGTCGTGGGAGCAGTACTTC. Encoded protein: CASSRGLASWEQYF.

On this clonotype itself: Because the library targeted alpha chains, this beta chain is an off-target read whose size means little. V and J are TRBV20-1 and TRBJ2-5, with 13 nucleotides matching TRBD2. The trim removed 5 bases at V and 5 bases at J, leaving 11 bases unmatched. The V gene's germline CDR1 is DFQATT and CDR2 SNEGSKA (reference sequence). This CDR3 comprises 16 residues. The CDR3 protein is CSAPTTSGRVSETQYF. In nucleotides, the CDR3 is TGCAGTGCTCCTACAACTAGCGGGAGGGTCTCGGAGACCCAGTACTTC.

Note on this clonotype: A read error may account for a junction end that differs from germline. For a library built for alpha chains, this beta chain is a stray read; little rests on its size. The chain has TRBV7-9 and TRBJ2-5, with D possibly matching TRBD2 (5 bases). The CDR3 consists of 12 residues. Per germline, CDR1 SEHNR and CDR2 FQNEAQ (reference sequence). CDR3 DNA: TGTGCCAGCAGACTGACGGACTGGCCCTTGAACTTC. This gives the protein CASRLTDWPLNF.